This T cell receptor beta chain was recorded in a study of T cell responses to AZD1222 COVID-19 vaccine. For this clone: The antigen is undetermined.

Points from the study as a whole: Within unmutated variant regions lay the reported targets of nearly half of spike-specific TCRs. Regions 160-218 and 743-854 held dominance among vaccine-associated CD4 TCRs, which spanned spike.

V was trimmed by 1 base and J by 2 bases, leaving 6 bases between them. CDR3 length: 13 residues. Germline CDR1 and CDR2: SGHNT and YYREEE (reference sequence). Using immunoSEQ multiplex PCR, the repertoire was profiled, and TCRdb retains in-frame clones only, with some absent. Of approximately 220,000 clones in the sample, about 93% were seen once. The chain has TRBV5-4 and TRBJ1-2; D is perhaps TRBD1 (5 bases). This specimen was peripheral blood, taken on day 0 of MenACWY control vaccination. This receptor was taken from an adult in good health. DNA of the CDR3: TGTGCCAGCAGCTTGCCAGGGAACTATGGCTACACCTTC. Amino acids: CASSLPGNYGYTF.